This TCR beta chain originates from a study of blood T cells in healthy people across ages. Study background: Per two T cells, about one barcoded beta molecule was captured through template switching.

With a J-beta primer mix and a sample-barcoded 5' primer, a second PCR ran about 7 to 11 cycles. A tag from a template-switch adaptor with 12 random nucleotides marked each cDNA molecule. TCRdb processed the 5' RACE reads anew with MiXCR; each CDR3 protein has one entry. The sample yields about 1 million distinct CDR3 sequences, less than 50% seen once. V gave up 5 bases and J gave up 7 bases; unmatched junction bases: 6. Germline V gene data show CDR1 as SGHTA and CDR2 as FQGNSA. This CDR3 is 14 amino acids long. PBMCs were isolated at a quantity of at least 6.5 million per sample. V is TRBV7-2 and J is TRBJ1-4; 8 positions agree with TRBD1. The source is a woman aged 55-69 years in good health. What was sequenced was blood. The CDR3 DNA follows: TGTGCCAGCAGCCCAGGGGGCTTTAGTGAAAAACTGTTTTTT. Its translation is CASSPGGFSEKLFF. The full variable domain, in which reference TRBV7-2 and TRBJ1-4 provide the parts outside the CDR3, is GAGVSQSPSNKVTEKGKDVELRCDPISGHTALYWYRQSLGQGLEFLIYFQGNSAPDKSGLPSDRFSAERTGGSVSTLTIQRTQQEDSAVYLCASSPGGFSEKLFFGSGTQLSVL.